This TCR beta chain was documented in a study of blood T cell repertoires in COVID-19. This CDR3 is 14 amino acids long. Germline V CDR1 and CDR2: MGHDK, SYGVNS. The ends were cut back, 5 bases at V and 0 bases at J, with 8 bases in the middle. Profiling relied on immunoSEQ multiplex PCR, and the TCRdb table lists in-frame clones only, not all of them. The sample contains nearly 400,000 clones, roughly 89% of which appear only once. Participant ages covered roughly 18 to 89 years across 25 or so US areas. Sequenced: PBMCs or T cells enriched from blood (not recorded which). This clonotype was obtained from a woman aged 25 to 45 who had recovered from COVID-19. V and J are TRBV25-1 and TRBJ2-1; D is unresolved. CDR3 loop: CASSSTGSYNEQFF. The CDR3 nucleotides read TGTGCCAGCAGTAGCACGGGCTCCTACAATGAGCAGTTCTTC.